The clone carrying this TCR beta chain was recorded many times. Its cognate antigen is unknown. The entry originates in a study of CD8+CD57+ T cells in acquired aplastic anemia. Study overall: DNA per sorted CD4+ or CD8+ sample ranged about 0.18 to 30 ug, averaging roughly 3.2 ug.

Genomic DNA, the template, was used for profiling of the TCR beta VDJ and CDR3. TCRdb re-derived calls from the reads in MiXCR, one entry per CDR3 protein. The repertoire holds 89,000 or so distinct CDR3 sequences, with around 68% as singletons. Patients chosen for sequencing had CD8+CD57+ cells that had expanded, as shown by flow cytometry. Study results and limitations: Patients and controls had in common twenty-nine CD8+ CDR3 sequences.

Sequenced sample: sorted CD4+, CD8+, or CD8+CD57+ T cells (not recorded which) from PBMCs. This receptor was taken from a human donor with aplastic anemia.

CDR3 sequence: CASSSPTGRWANTEAFF. CDR3 nucleotide sequence: TGTGCCAGCAGTTCGCCGACAGGGCGGTGGGCGAACACTGAAGCTTTCTTT. The chain combines TRBV12-3 or TRBV12-4 with TRBJ1-1; 7 bases are a match to TRBD1. This CDR3 has 17 residues. Trimming took 4 bases from V and 1 from J; bases not matched to a gene: 12.